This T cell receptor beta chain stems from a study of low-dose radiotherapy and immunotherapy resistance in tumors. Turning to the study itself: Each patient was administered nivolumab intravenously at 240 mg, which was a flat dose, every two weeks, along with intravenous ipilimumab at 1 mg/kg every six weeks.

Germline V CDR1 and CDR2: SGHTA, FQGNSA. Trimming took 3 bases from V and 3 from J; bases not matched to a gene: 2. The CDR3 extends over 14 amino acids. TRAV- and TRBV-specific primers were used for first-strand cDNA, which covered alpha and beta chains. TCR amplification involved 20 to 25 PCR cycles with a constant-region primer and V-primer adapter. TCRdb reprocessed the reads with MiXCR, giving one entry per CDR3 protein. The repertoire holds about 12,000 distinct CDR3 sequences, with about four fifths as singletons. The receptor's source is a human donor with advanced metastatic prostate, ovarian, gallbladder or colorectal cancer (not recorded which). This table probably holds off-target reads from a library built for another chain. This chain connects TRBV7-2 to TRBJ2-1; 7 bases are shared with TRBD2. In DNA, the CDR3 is TGTGCCAGCAGCTTTGCGGGGGACTACAATGAGCAGTTCTTC. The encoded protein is CASSFAGDYNEQFF.